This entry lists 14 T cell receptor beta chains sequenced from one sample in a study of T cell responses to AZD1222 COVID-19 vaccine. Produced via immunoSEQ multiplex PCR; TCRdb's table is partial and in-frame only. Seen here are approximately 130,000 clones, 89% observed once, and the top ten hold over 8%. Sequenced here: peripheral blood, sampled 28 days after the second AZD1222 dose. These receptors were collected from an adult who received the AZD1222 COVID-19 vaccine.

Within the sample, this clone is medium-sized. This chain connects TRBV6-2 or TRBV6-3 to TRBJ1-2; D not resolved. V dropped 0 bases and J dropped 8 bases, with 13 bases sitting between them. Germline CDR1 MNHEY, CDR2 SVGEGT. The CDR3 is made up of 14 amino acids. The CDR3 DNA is TGTGCCAGCAGTTACTCGGCGGCATCTATGGGCTACACCTTC. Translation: CASSYSAASMGYTF.

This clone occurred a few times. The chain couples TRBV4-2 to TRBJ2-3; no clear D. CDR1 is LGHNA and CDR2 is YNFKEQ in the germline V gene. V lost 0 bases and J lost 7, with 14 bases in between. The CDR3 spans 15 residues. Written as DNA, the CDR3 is TGTGCCAGCAGCCAAGATCGATTCGACGGAAATACGCAGTATTTT. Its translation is CASSQDRFDGNTQYF.

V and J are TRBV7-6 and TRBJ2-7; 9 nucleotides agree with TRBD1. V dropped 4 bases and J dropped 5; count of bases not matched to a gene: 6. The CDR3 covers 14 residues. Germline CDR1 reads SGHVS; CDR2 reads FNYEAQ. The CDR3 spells CASSSNRGRHEQYF. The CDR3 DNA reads TGTGCCAGCAGCTCAAACAGGGGGCGGCACGAGCAGTACTTC.

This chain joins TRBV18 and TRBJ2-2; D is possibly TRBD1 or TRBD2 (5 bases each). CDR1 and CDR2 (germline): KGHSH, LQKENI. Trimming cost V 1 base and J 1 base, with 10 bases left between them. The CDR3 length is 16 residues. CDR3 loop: CASSPRGGLNTGELFF. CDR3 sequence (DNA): TGTGCCAGCTCACCACGGGGCGGGTTGAACACCGGGGAGCTGTTTTTT.

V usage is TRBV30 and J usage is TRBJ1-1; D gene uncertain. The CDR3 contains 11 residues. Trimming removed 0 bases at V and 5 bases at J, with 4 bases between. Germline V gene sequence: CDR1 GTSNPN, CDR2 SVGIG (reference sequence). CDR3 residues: CAWSVLTEAFF. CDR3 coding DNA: TGTGCCTGGAGTGTTTTGACTGAAGCTTTCTTT.

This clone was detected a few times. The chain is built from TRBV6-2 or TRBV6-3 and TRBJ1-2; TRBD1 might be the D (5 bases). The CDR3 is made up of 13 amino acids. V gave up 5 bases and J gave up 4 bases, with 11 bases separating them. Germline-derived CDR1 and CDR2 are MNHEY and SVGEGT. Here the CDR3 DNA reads TGTGCCAGCAGTCCCAGGGTCCCCTATGGCTACACCTTC. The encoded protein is CASSPRVPYGYTF.

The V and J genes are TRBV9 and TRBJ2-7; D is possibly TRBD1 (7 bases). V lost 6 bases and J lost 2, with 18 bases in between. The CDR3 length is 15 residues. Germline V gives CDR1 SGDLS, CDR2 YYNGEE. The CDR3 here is CASTPGGSFAYEQYF. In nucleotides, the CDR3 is TGTGCCAGCACCCCAGGGGGGAGCTTCGCCTACGAGCAGTACTTC.

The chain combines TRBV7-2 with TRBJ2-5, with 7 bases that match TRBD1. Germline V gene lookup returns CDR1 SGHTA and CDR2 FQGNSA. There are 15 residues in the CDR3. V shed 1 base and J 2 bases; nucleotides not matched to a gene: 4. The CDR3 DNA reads TGTGCCAGCAGCTTAGATAGGGGGCGGCAAGAGACCCAGTACTTC. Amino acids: CASSLDRGRQETQYF.

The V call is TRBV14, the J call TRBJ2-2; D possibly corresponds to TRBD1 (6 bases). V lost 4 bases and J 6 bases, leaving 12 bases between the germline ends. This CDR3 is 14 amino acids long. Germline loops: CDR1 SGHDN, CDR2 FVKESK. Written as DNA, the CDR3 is TGTGCCAGCAGCCTGACGACAGGCCCCGGGGAGCTGTTTTTT. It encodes CASSLTTGPGELFF.

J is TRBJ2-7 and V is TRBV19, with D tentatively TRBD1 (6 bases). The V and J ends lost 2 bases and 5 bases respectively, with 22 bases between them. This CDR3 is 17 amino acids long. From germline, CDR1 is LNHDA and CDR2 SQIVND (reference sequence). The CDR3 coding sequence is TGTGCCAGTAGTATAACCCCGGCGTTCGCCGCAGGGGACGAGCAGTACTTC. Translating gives CASSITPAFAAGDEQYF. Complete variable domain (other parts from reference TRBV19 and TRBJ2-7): DGGITQSPKYLFRKEGQNVTLSCEQNLNHDAMYWYRQDPGQGLRLIYYSQIVNDFQKGDIAEGYSVSREKKESFPLTVTSAQKNPTAFYLCASSITPAFAAGDEQYFGPGTRLTVT.

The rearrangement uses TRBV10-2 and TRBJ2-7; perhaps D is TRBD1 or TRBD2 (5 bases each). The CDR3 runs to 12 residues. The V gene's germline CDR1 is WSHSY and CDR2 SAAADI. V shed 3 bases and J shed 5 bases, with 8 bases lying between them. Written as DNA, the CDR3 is TGCGCCAGCAGTGAAGGGGAGAACGAGCAGTACTTC. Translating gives CASSEGENEQYF.

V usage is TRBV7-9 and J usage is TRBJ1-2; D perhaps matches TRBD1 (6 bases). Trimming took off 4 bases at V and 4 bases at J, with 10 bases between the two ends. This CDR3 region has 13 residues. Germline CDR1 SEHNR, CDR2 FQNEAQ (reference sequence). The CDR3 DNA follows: TGTGCCAGCAGCTCCAAGGGGGTCTATGGCTACACCTTC. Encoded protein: CASSSKGVYGYTF.

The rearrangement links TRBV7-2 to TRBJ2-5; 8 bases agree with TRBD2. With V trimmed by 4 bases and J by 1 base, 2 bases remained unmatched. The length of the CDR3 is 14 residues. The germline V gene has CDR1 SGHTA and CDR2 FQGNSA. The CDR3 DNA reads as TGTGCCAGCAGCTGGCGGGAGGTCCAAGAGACCCAGTACTTC. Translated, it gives CASSWREVQETQYF.

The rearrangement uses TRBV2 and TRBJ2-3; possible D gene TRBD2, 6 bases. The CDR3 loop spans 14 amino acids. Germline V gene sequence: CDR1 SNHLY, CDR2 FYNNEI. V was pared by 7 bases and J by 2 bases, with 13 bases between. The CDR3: CASIRLEPTDTQYF. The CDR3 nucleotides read TGTGCCAGCATCCGACTAGAACCCACAGATACGCAGTATTTT.